These 29 T cell receptor beta chains came from one sample sequenced in a study of T cells after yellow fever vaccination. TCRdb redid the calling of the 5' RACE reads with MiXCR, one entry per CDR3 protein. Among fewer than 450,000 distinct CDR3 sequences listed, 8% to 9.5% were seen once. The starting material was PBMCs, obtained more than 35 days after the first yellow fever vaccination. The receptor set was obtained from a man aged 18-30 years who received the YFV17D yellow fever vaccine.

This clonotype was counted a single time. A much larger clone is a single base away; this may be a read error. CDR3 DNA: TGTGCCAGCAGCCCGGACACCTCTGGAAACACCATATATTTT. It translates to CASSPDTSGNTIYF. This chain uses TRBV4-2 with TRBJ1-3; weak D call: TRBD1 (5 bases). V was trimmed by 4 bases and J by 0 bases, leaving 7 bases between them. CDR1 LGHNA and CDR2 YNFKEQ come from the germline V gene. The CDR3 is 14 amino acids.

This chain links TRBV19 with TRBJ2-1; D is ambiguous. V was shortened by 3 bases and J by 0 bases, with 18 bases between the two germline ends. Germline V lookup: CDR1 LNHDA, CDR2 SQIVND (reference sequence). This CDR3 has 18 amino acids. The CDR3 spells CASSIHKGGKSSYNEQFF. The CDR3 nucleotides read TGTGCCAGTAGTATCCATAAGGGTGGGAAGAGCTCCTACAATGAGCAGTTCTTC.

This clonotype was seen a handful of times. This rearrangement joins TRBV18 to TRBJ2-7, with TRBD1 matching over 7 bases. From germline, CDR1 is KGHSH and CDR2 LQKENI. The CDR3 consists of 12 residues. Trimming removed 5 bases from V and 4 bases from J; junction bases left unmatched: 2. CDR3 residues: CASSAQGYEQYF. CDR3 coding DNA: TGTGCCAGCTCAGCACAGGGGTACGAGCAGTACTTC.

The chain joins TRBV6-5 to TRBJ1-2, with D possibly being TRBD1 (6 bases). Per germline, CDR1 MNHEY and CDR2 SVGAGI. The CDR3 length is 12 residues. Trimming cost V 6 bases and J 12 bases, with 17 bases left between them. CDR3 DNA sequence: TGTGCCAGCAGCCCCGACAGGAAAAGGGACACCTTC. Translated: CASSPDRKRDTF.

The rearrangement links TRBV5-4 to TRBJ2-1, with 7 nucleotides matching TRBD1. Trimming cost V 2 bases and J 7 bases; bases outside gene matches: 6. Per germline, CDR1 SGHNT and CDR2 YYREEE (reference sequence). This CDR3 has 14 amino acids. CDR3 sequence: CASSLEGARNEQFF. CDR3 DNA: TGTGCCAGCAGCTTAGAGGGGGCGCGGAATGAGCAGTTCTTC.

The J gene is TRBJ2-5, the V gene TRBV12-3 or TRBV12-4; 10 bases align to TRBD2. J lost 1 base, V lost 2 bases, and 4 bases had no gene match. The CDR3 loop spans 16 amino acids. This chain's CDR3 is CASSLMLAGGQETQYF. The CDR3 region has the DNA TGTGCCAGCAGTTTAATGTTAGCGGGGGGCCAAGAGACCCAGTACTTC.

This clonotype was seen more than once but under ten times. The chain recombines TRBV24-1 with TRBJ2-1; TRBD2 matches 8 bases. The CDR3 totals 18 residues. CDR1 KGHDR and CDR2 SFDVKD come from the germline V gene. J gave up 5 bases and V 1 base, and 12 bases lay outside the gene matches. CDR3 DNA: TGTGCCACCAGTGATTTTTGGGATGGCACTAGCGGAAACAATGAGCAGTTCTTC. Its translation is CATSDFWDGTSGNNEQFF.

This clonotype appeared a few times. This rearrangement joins TRBV29-1 to TRBJ2-6; 10 bases agree with TRBD2. The ends lost 4 bases at V and 0 bases at J; junction bases unmatched: 9. The CDR3 spans 18 residues. CDR1 SQVTM and CDR2 ANQGSEA come from the germline V gene. The CDR3 spells CSVGMTSGQSSGANVLTF. In nucleotides, the CDR3 is TGCAGCGTTGGGATGACTAGCGGGCAATCCTCTGGGGCCAACGTCCTGACTTTC.

In this sample, this clonotype turned up a few times. An end of the junction does not agree with germline; a read error may underlie this. This chain joins TRBV6-1 and TRBJ2-1; D is perhaps TRBD1 (6 bases). Germline V CDR1 and CDR2: MNHNS, SASEGT. CDR3 length equals 15 residues. The CDR3 reads CASNEQGVAYNEQFF. Written as DNA, the CDR3 is TGTGCCAGCAATGAACAGGGTGTTGCCTACAATGAGCAGTTCTTC.

V gene TRBV18 combines with J gene TRBJ2-1, with D possibly being TRBD1 (5 bases). CDR1 and CDR2 from the germline V gene are KGHSH and LQKENI. This CDR3 contains 17 residues. Trimming removed 2 bases from V and 0 bases from J, with 14 bases in between. The CDR3 region is CASSPATDSSSYNEQFF. As DNA, the CDR3 is TGTGCCAGCTCACCAGCCACAGACAGTAGCTCCTACAATGAGCAGTTCTTC.

The table lists this clonotype with a few counts. The chain recombines TRBV12-3 or TRBV12-4 with TRBJ2-5, with D perhaps TRBD2 (5 bases). V lost 5 bases to trimming and J lost 0 bases, with 10 bases between them. The CDR3 covers 14 residues. The CDR3 DNA is TGTGCCAGCAGTGACGGACTGTACCAAGAGACCCAGTACTTC. It is translated as CASSDGLYQETQYF.

This clonotype occurred many times. This chain connects TRBV27 to TRBJ2-6, with TRBD1 matching over 9 bases. The V gene end was trimmed by 0 bases and the J gene end by 2 bases; junction bases not matched to a gene: 11. The CDR3 has 20 amino acids. From germline, CDR1 is MNHEY and CDR2 SMNVEV (reference sequence). The CDR3 sequence: CASSLSAPGQGSPGANVLTF. The CDR3 nucleotides read TGTGCCAGCAGTTTATCGGCCCCGGGACAGGGATCCCCTGGGGCCAACGTCCTGACTTTC. Looking up the rest from reference TRBV27 and TRBJ2-6 gives the full variable domain: EAQVTQNPRYLITVTGKKLTVTCSQNMNHEYMSWYRQDPGLGLRQIYYSMNVEVTDKGDVPEGYKVSRKEKRNFPLILESPSPNQTSLYFCASSLSAPGQGSPGANVLTFGAGSRLTVL.

This clonotype was seen only a few times. The rearrangement joins TRBV6-5 to TRBJ2-3; the match to TRBD2 covers 12 bases. This CDR3 has 17 amino acids. V lost 0 bases to trimming and J lost 4 bases; unmatched junction nucleotides: 5. Germline V gene lookup returns CDR1 MNHEY and CDR2 SVGAGI. CDR3 DNA: TGTGCCAGCAGTTACTCGGCTAGCGGGGGGGCGGCAGATACGCAGTATTTT. It encodes CASSYSASGGAADTQYF.

The V gene is TRBV27, the J gene TRBJ2-5, with D perhaps TRBD2 (6 bases). This CDR3 has 13 residues. Deletions cut 6 bases from V and 7 bases from J, with 15 bases between. Germline V CDR1 and CDR2: MNHEY, SMNVEV (reference sequence). CDR3 sequence: CASSLTSSGTQYF. In nucleotides, the CDR3 is TGTGCCAGCAGCTTGACTAGTTCTGGGACCCAGTACTTC.

In this sample, this clonotype turned up many times. The chain uses TRBV5-6 and TRBJ1-4, with TRBD1 as a possible D gene (5 bases). The ends were cut back, 0 bases at V and 11 bases at J, with 8 bases in the middle. Germline V gives CDR1 SGHDT, CDR2 YYEEEE. The CDR3 extends over 12 amino acids. DNA of the CDR3: TGTGCCAGCAGCTTGGAGGGACGGAAACTGTTTTTT. It encodes CASSLEGRKLFF.

The V and J genes are TRBV5-4 and TRBJ1-6; 8 bases agree with TRBD1. This CDR3 spans 15 amino acids. Per germline, CDR1 SGHNT and CDR2 YYREEE (reference sequence). With V trimmed by 3 bases and J by 6 bases, 5 bases remained unmatched. The CDR3 sequence is CASSYRTGINSPLHF. The CDR3 nucleotides are TGTGCCAGCAGCTACCGGACAGGGATTAATTCACCCCTCCACTTT. The full variable domain, with the rest looked up from reference TRBV5-4 and TRBJ1-6, is ETGVTQSPTHLIKTRGQQVTLRCSSQSGHNTVSWYQQALGQGPQFIFQYYREEENGRGNFPPRFSGLQFPNYSSELNVNALELDDSALYLCASSYRTGINSPLHFGNGTRLTVT.

In its sample, this clonotype was seen many times. V gene TRBV7-2 combines with J gene TRBJ1-2; D perhaps matches TRBD1 (5 bases). V shed 5 bases and J shed 4 bases, with 11 bases lying between them. Germline V gene sequence: CDR1 SGHTA, CDR2 FQGNSA. The CDR3 has 13 residues. The CDR3 bases are TGTGCCAGCAGCACCCGCGGGGGCTATGGCTACACCTTC. Amino acids: CASSTRGGYGYTF. Filled out from reference TRBV7-2 and TRBJ1-2, the complete variable domain reads GAGVSQSPSNKVTEKGKDVELRCDPISGHTALYWYRQSLGQGLEFLIYFQGNSAPDKSGLPSDRFSAERTGGSVSTLTIQRTQQEDSAVYLCASSTRGGYGYTFGSGTRLTVV.

This clonotype has just a few counts. The chain employs TRBV3-1 and TRBJ1-6; 9 bases line up with TRBD1. Germline CDR1 and CDR2: LGHDT and YNNKEL (reference sequence). This CDR3 is 15 amino acids long. V lost 3 bases to trimming and J lost 9 bases; unmatched junction nucleotides: 6. The CDR3 DNA is TGTGCCAGCAGCCACCTCCGGGACAGGGTTTCACCCCTCCACTTT. It is translated as CASSHLRDRVSPLHF. Together with reference TRBV3-1 and TRBJ1-6, the CDR3 gives the full variable domain: DTAVSQTPKYLVTQMGNDKSIKCEQNLGHDTMYWYKQDSKKFLKIMFSYNNKELIINETVPNRFSPKSPDKAHLNLHINSLELGDSAVYFCASSHLRDRVSPLHFGNGTRLTVT.

The rearrangement uses TRBV5-4 and TRBJ1-2, with D tentatively TRBD1 (5 bases). V lost 0 bases, J lost 0 bases, and 9 bases lay in between. The V gene's germline CDR1 is SGHNT and CDR2 YYREEE (reference sequence). The CDR3 covers 15 residues. The CDR3 protein is CASSLGGPANYGYTF. The CDR3 DNA reads TGTGCCAGCAGCTTGGGGGGCCCAGCTAACTATGGCTACACCTTC.

Only a few counts were recorded for this clonotype. The J gene is TRBJ2-3, the V gene TRBV7-2; D possibly corresponds to TRBD2 (7 bases). This CDR3 region has 13 residues. With 7 bases removed from V and 4 bases from J, the gap between germline ends came to 12 bases. Germline CDR1 SGHTA, CDR2 FQGNSA. The CDR3 coding sequence is TGTGCCAGCAAGGGGGGGGCAGCAGATACGCAGTATTTT. The encoded protein is CASKGGAADTQYF.

This clonotype was found a few times. The chain carries TRBV6-1 and TRBJ2-3, with D perhaps given as TRBD1 or TRBD2 (5 bases each). V lost 9 bases and J 2 bases, leaving 24 bases between the germline ends. Germline V CDR1 and CDR2: MNHNS, SASEGT. The CDR3 spans 17 residues. Here the CDR3 reads CASRSSGTPPFTDTQYF. CDR3 nucleotides: TGTGCCAGTAGGAGCTCCGGGACGCCGCCTTTCACAGATACGCAGTATTTT.

This clonotype turned up a few times. The chain links TRBV5-1 to TRBJ1-4; 7 bases map to TRBD1. V lost 0 bases and J lost 6; bases outside the gene matches: 11. Germline values: CDR1 SGHRS, CDR2 YFSETQ. The CDR3 totals 17 residues. The CDR3 protein is CASSLAHYRGGDEKLFF. CDR3 nucleotide sequence: TGCGCCAGCAGCTTGGCCCACTACAGGGGAGGCGATGAAAAACTGTTTTTT.

V is TRBV9 and J is TRBJ2-3; TRBD2 matches at 13 bases. Germline V lookup: CDR1 SGDLS, CDR2 YYNGEE. V lost 3 bases and J lost 1; bases outside the gene matches: 5. The length of the CDR3 is 17 residues. The CDR3 DNA sequence: TGTGCCAGCAGCGACCGGACTAGCGGGGGCCGCACAGATACGCAGTATTTT. As protein: CASSDRTSGGRTDTQYF.

J is TRBJ2-7 and V is TRBV20-1, with a possible D match to TRBD2 (5 bases). The germline V gene has CDR1 DFQATT and CDR2 SNEGSKA (reference sequence). This CDR3 comprises 13 residues. V was clipped by 3 bases and J by 5 bases, with 14 bases between them. The CDR3 DNA is TGCAGTGCTAGGCGGACCCCGCGGGACGAGCAGTACGTC. Translation gives CSARRTPRDEQYV.

The chain uses TRBV5-1 and TRBJ1-2; 7 bases map to TRBD1. With V trimmed by 3 bases and J by 1 base, 3 bases remained unmatched. The germline CDR1 and CDR2 sequences are SGHRS and YFSETQ. This CDR3 is built from 14 residues. CDR3 DNA sequence: TGCGCCAGCAGCTGGGACAGCCTTAACTATGGCTACACCTTC. The encoded protein is CASSWDSLNYGYTF.

The genes are TRBV28 and TRBJ2-5; 10 nucleotides agree with TRBD2. After removal of 5 bases from V and 5 bases from J, the junction contained 17 bases not matched to a gene. The CDR3 consists of 18 residues. The germline gives CDR1 MDHEN, CDR2 SYDVKM. The CDR3 DNA reads TGTGCCAGCAGTCTACCCCTAGCGGGGGATATCCACGTGGAGACCCAGTACTTC. This codes for CASSLPLAGDIHVETQYF.

With respect to this clonotype: Because it lacks the conserved phenylalanine or tryptophan at the end, this CDR3 is likely a read error. V usage is TRBV5-1 and J usage is TRBJ1-6; D not certain. The CDR3 runs to 14 residues. CDR1 is SGHRS and CDR2 is YFSETQ in the germline V gene. The V gene lost 0 bases and the J gene lost 12 bases, with 13 bases spanning the gap. CDR3 residues: CASSLVGNPGPLHL. In nucleotides, the CDR3 is TGCGCCAGCAGCTTGGTAGGCAACCCGGGACCCCTCCACCTT.

Regarding this clonotype: Likely a read error: the CDR3 ends without its conserved phenylalanine or tryptophan. The chain links TRBV11-2 to TRBJ2-5, with a weak D call TRBD2 (5 bases). Germline assignment: CDR1 SGHAT and CDR2 FQNNGV. V shed 2 bases and J shed 4 bases, with 20 bases lying between them. The CDR3 runs to 17 residues. CDR3 in amino acids: CASSLYRRVGGGETQYC. The CDR3 nucleotides read TGTGCCAGCAGCTTATATCGTCGGGTAGGCGGAGGAGAGACCCAGTACTGC.

There are many counts of this clonotype. This chain joins TRBV4-1 and TRBJ1-4, with D hard to call. CDR3 length equals 16 residues. Trimming left V 1 base short and J 0 bases short, with 9 bases between. The V gene's germline CDR1 is MGHRA and CDR2 YSYEKL. CDR3 region: CASSQVGRTTNEKLFF. CDR3 nucleotides: TGCGCCAGCAGCCAAGTTGGCCGGACAACTAATGAAAAACTGTTTTTT.